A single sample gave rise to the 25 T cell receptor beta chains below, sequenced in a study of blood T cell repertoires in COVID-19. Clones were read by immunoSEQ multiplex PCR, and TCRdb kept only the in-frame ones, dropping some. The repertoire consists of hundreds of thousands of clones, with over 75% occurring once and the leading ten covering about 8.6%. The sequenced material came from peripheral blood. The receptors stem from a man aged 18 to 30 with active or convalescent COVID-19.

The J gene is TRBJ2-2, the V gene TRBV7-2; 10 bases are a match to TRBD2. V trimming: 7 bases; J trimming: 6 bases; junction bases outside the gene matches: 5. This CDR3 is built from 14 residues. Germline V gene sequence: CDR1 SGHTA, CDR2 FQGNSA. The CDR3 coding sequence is TGTGCCAGCATAGGGACTAGCGTACCCGGGGAGCTGTTTTTT. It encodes CASIGTSVPGELFF.

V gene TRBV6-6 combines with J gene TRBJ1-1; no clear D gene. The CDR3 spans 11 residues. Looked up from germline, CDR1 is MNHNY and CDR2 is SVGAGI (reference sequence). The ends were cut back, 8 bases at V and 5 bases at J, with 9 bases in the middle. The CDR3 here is CASSRRTEAFF. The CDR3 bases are TGTGCCAGCTCGAGGAGGACTGAAGCTTTCTTT.

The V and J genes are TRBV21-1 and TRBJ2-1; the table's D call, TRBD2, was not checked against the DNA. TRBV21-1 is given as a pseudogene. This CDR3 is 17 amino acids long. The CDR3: CASSPALLAGGHNEQFF. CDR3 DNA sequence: TGTGCCAGCAGTCCCGCCCTACTAGCGGGGGGTCACAATGAGCAGTTCTTC.

CDR3 amino acids: CASSRGIETQYF. The CDR3 DNA reads TGTGCCAGCAGTAGGGGTATAGAGACCCAGTACTTC. This rearrangement joins TRBV13 to TRBJ2-5; possibly TRBD1 for D (5 bases). Trimming stripped 6 bases from V and 4 bases from J, with 9 bases between. Germline CDR1 is PRHDT and CDR2 is FYEKMQ (reference sequence). This CDR3 is built from 12 residues.

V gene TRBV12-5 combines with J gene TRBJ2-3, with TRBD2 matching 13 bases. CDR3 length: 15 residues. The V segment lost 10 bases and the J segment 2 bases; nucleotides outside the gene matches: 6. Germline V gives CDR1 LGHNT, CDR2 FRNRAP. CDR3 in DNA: TGTGCTACAAGACTAGCGGGGGGTCTCACAGATACGCAGTATTTT. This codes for CATRLAGGLTDTQYF.

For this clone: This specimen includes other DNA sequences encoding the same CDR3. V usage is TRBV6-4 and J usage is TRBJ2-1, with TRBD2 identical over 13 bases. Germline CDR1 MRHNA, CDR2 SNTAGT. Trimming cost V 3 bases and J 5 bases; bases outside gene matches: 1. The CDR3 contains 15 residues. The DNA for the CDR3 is TGTGCCAGCAGTGAGACTAGCGGGGGGAACAATGAGCAGTTCTTC. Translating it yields CASSETSGGNNEQFF.

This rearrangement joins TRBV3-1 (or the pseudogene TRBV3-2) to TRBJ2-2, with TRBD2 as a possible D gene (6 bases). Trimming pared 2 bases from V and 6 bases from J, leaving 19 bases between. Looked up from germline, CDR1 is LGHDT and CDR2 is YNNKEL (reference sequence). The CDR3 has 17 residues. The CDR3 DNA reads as TGTGCCAGCAGCCAACTCCCTGCTGAGCGGGTTCCCGGGGAGCTGTTTTTT. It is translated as CASSQLPAERVPGELFF.

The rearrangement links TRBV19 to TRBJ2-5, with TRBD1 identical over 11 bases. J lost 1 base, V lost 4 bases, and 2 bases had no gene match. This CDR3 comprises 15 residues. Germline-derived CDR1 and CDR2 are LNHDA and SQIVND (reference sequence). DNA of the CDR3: TGTGCCAGTAGTACCGGACAGGGGGCCCAAGAGACCCAGTACTTC. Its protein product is CASSTGQGAQETQYF.

CDR3: CASSQRTGQGAGEQYF. Here the CDR3 DNA reads TGCGCCAGCAGCCAACGTACGGGACAGGGGGCTGGCGAGCAGTACTTC. The chain is built from TRBV4-1 and TRBJ2-7; TRBD1 aligns across 12 bases. Germline V lookup: CDR1 MGHRA, CDR2 YSYEKL. Trimming took 2 bases from V and 6 from J; bases not matched to a gene: 8. This CDR3 has 16 residues.

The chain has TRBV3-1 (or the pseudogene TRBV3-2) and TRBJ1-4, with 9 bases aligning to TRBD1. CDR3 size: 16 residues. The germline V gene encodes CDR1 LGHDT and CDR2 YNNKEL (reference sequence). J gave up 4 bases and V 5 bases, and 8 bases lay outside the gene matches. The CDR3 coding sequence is TGTGCCAGCAGCTCAAGGACAGGGGTGGGTAATGAAAAACTGTTTTTT. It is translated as CASSSRTGVGNEKLFF.

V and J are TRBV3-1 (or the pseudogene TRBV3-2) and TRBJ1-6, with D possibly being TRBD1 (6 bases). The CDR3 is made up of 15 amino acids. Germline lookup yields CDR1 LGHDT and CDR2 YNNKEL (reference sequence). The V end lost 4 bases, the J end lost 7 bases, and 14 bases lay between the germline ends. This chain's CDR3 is CASSPPRGANSPLHF. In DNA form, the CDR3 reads TGTGCCAGCAGCCCCCCGCGGGGGGCAAATTCACCCCTCCACTTT.

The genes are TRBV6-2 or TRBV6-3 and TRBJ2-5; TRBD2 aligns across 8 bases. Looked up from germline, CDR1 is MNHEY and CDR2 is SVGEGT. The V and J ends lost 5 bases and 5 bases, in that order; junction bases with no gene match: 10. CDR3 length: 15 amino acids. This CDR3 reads CASSLLAGPGETQYF. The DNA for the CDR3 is TGTGCCAGCAGTCTTCTAGCGGGCCCTGGGGAGACCCAGTACTTC.

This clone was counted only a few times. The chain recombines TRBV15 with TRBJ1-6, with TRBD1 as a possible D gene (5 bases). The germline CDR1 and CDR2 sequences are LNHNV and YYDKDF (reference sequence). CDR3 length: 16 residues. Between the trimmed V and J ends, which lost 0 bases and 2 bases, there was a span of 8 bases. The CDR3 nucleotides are TGTGCCACCAGCAGAGATGGCAGGGCCTATAATTCACCCCTCCACTTT. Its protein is CATSRDGRAYNSPLHF.

The CDR3 reads CASSSGGSGGTTQYF. For the CDR3, the DNA is TGTGCCAGCAGTTCGGGAGGTAGCGGGGGGACTACGCAGTATTTT. The V gene is TRBV6-5, the J gene TRBJ2-3; TRBD2 aligns across 10 bases. Trimming cost V 4 bases and J 8 bases; bases outside gene matches: 9. CDR3 size: 15 residues. Germline-derived CDR1 and CDR2 are MNHEY and SVGAGI.

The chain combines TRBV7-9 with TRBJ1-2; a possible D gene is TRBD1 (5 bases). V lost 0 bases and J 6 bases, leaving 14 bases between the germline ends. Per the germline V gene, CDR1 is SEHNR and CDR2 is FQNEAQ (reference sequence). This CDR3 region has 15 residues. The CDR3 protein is CASSLAGGTRDGYTF. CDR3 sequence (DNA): TGTGCCAGCAGCTTAGCGGGAGGGACCAGGGATGGCTACACCTTC.

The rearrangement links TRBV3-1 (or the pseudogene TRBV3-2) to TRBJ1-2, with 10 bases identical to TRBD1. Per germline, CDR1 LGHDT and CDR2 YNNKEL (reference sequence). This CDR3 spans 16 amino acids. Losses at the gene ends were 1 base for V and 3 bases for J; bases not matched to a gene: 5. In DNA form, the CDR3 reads TGTGCCAGCAGCCAAGGGGGGACAGGGGATTACTATGGCTACACCTTC. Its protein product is CASSQGGTGDYYGYTF.

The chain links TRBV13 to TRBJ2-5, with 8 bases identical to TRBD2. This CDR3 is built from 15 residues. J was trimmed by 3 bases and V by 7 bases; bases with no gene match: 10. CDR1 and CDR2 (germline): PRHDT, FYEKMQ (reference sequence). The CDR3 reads CASTPSAGAKETQYF. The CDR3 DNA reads TGTGCCAGCACCCCCTCAGCGGGGGCCAAAGAGACCCAGTACTTC.

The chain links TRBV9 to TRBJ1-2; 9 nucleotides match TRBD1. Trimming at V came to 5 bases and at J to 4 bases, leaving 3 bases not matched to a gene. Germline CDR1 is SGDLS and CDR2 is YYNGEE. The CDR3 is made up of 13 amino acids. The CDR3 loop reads CASSGQGTYGYTF. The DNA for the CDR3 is TGTGCCAGCAGTGGACAGGGGACCTATGGCTACACCTTC.

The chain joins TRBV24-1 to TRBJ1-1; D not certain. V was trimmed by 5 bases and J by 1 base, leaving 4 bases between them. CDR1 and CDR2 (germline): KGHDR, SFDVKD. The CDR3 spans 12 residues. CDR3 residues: CATSAWNTEAFF. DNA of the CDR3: TGTGCCACCAGTGCCTGGAACACTGAAGCTTTCTTT.

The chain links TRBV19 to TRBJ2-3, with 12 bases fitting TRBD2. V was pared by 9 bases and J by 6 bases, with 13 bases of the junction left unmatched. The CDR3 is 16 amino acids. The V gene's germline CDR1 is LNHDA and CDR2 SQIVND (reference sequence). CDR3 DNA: TGTGCCAGCCCCCCTCTAGCGGGGGGGCCCCTGGATACGCAGTATTTT. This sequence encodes CASPPLAGGPLDTQYF.

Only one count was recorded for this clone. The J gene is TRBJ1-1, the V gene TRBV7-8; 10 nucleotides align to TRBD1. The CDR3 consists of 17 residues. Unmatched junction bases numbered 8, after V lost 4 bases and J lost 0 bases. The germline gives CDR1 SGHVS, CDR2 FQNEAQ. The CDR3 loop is CASSWGQGIFMNTEAFF. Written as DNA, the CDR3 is TGTGCCAGCAGCTGGGGACAGGGGATTTTCATGAACACTGAAGCTTTCTTT.

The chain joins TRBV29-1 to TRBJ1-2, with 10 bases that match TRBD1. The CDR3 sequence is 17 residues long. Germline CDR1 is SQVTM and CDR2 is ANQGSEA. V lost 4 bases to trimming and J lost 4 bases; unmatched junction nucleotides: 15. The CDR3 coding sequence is TGCAGCGTTGTTTTGGGGACAGGGGCCCGAGCGGGCTATGGCTACACCTTC. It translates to CSVVLGTGARAGYGYTF.

The CDR3 DNA reads as TGTGCCAGCAGCAAGACTGCAGGGGAGGAGCTGTTTTTT. As protein: CASSKTAGEELFF. The V call is TRBV21-1, the J call TRBJ2-2; the D call in the table, TRBD1, was not verified against the DNA. TRBV21-1 represents a pseudogene. This CDR3 contains 13 residues.

CDR3: CASGGQGRRNYEQYF. The CDR3, as DNA: TGTGCCAGCGGTGGACAGGGACGACGGAACTACGAGCAGTACTTC. V gene TRBV2 combines with J gene TRBJ2-7; 8 bases are a match to TRBD1. V shed 8 bases, J shed 3 bases, and the junction held 12 bases outside the gene matches. Germline CDR1 is SNHLY and CDR2 is FYNNEI. The CDR3 has 15 residues.

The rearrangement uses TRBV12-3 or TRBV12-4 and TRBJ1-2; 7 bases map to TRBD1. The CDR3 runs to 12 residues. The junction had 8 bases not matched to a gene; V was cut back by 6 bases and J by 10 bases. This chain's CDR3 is CASSGTVQDYTF. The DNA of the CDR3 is TGTGCCAGCAGCGGGACAGTGCAGGACTACACCTTC.